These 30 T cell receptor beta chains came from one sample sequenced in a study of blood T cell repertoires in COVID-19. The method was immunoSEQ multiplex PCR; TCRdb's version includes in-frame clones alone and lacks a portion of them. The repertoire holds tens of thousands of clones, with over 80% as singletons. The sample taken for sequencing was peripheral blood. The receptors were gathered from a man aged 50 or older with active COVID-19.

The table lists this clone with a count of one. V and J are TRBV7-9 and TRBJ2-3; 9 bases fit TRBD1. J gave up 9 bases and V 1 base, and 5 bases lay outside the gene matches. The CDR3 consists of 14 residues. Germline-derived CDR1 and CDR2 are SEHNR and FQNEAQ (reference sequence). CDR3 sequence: CASSLVTGGSTQYF. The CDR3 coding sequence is TGTGCCAGCAGCTTAGTAACAGGGGGCTCGACGCAGTATTTT.

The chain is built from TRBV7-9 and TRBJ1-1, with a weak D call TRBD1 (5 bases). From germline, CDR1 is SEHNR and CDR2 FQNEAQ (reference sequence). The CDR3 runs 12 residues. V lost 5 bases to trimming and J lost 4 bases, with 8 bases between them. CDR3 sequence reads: CASSDRSTEAFF. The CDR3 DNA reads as TGTGCCAGCAGCGACAGATCCACTGAAGCTTTCTTT.

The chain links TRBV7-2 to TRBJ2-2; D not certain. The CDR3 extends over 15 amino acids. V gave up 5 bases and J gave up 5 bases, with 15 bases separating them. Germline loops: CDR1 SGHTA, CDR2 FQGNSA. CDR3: CASSEQLPRTGELFF. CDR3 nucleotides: TGTGCCAGCAGCGAACAATTACCCCGAACCGGGGAGCTGTTTTTT.

CDR3: CASSPWRGTGNYNEQFF. For the CDR3, the DNA is TGTGCCAGCTCACCCTGGAGGGGGACAGGGAACTACAATGAGCAGTTCTTC. The chain employs TRBV18 and TRBJ2-1; 9 nucleotides line up with TRBD1. V lost 3 bases and J lost 3; bases outside the gene matches: 9. The CDR3 totals 17 residues. From germline, CDR1 is KGHSH and CDR2 LQKENI.

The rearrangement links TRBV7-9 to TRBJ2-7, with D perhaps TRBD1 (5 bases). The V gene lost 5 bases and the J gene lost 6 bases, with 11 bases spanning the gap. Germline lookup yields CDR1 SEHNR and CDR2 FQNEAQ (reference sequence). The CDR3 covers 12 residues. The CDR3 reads CASSRRDAEQYF. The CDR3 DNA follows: TGTGCCAGCAGCCGCAGGGATGCCGAGCAGTACTTC. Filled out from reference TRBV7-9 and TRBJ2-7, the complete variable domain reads DTGVSQNPRHKITKRGQNVTFRCDPISEHNRLYWYRQTLGQGPEFLTYFQNEAQLEKSRLLSDRFSAERPKGSFSTLEIQRTEQGDSAMYLCASSRRDAEQYFGPGTRLTVT.

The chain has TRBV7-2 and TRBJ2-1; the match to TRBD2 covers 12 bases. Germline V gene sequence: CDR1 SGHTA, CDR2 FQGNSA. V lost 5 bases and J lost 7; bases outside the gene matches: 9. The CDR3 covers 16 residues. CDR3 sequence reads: CASSAYLLAGGNEQFF. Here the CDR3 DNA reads TGTGCCAGCAGCGCTTACCTCCTAGCGGGGGGGAATGAGCAGTTCTTC. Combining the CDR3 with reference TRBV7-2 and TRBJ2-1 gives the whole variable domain GAGVSQSPSNKVTEKGKDVELRCDPISGHTALYWYRQSLGQGLEFLIYFQGNSAPDKSGLPSDRFSAERTGGSVSTLTIQRTQQEDSAVYLCASSAYLLAGGNEQFFGPGTRLTVL.

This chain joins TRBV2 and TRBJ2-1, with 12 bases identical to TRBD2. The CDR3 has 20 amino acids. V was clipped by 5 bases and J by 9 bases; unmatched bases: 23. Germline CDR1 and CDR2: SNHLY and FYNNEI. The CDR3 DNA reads TGTGCCAGCAGTTCCCGATTTGCCCTAGCGGGAGGGCCGGGAAATGCTGAGCAGTTCTTC. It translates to CASSSRFALAGGPGNAEQFF.

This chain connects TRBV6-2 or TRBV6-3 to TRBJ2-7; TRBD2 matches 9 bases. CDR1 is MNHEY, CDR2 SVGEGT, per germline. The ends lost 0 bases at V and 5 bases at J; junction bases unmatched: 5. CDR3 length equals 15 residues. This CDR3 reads CASSYSSGSSDEQYF. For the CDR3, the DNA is TGTGCCAGCAGTTACTCTAGCGGGAGTTCCGACGAGCAGTACTTC.

CDR3 DNA: TGTGCCACCCCGCCTGGGCGTCGTGCTAGCACAGATACGCAGTATTTT. This gives the protein CATPPGRRASTDTQYF. This sequence joins TRBV7-6 and TRBJ2-3; D remains unclear. The CDR3 runs to 16 residues. Trimming removed 10 bases from V and 0 bases from J, with 20 bases in between. Germline lookup yields CDR1 SGHVS and CDR2 FNYEAQ.

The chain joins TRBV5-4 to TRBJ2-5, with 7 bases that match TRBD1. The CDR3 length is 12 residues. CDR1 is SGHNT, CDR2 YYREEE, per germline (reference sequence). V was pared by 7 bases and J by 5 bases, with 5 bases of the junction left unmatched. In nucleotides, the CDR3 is TGTGCCAGCGGACAGGCGACTGAGACCCAGTACTTC. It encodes CASGQATETQYF.

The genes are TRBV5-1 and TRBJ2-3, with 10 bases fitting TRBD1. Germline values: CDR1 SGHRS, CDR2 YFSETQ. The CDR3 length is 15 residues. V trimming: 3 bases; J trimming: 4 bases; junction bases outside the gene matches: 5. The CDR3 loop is CASSSGTGVADTQYF. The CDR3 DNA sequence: TGCGCCAGCAGCTCCGGGACAGGGGTTGCAGATACGCAGTATTTT.

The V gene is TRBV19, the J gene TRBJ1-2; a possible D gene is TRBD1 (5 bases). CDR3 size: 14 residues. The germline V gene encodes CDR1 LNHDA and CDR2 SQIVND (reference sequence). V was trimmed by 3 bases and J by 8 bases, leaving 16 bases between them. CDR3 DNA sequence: TGTGCCAGTAGTATCCCTGGGACCGCGGGAGGCTACACCTTC. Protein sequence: CASSIPGTAGGYTF.

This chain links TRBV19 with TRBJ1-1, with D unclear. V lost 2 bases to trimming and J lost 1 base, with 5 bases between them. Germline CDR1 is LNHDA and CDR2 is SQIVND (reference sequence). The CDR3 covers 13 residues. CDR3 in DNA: TGTGCCAGTAGTATAACGGGGAACACTGAAGCTTTCTTT. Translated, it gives CASSITGNTEAFF.

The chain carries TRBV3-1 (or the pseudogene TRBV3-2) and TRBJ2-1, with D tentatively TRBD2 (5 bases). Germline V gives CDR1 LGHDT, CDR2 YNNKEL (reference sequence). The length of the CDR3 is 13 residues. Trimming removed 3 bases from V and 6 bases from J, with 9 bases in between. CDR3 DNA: TGTGCCAGCAGCCACCTCGGGGTCAATGAGCAGTTCTTC. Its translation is CASSHLGVNEQFF.

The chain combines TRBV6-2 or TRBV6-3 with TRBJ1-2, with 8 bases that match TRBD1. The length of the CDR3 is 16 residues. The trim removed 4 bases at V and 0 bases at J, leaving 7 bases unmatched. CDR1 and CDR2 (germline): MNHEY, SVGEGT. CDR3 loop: CASSSRQGLANYGYTF. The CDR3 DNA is TGTGCCAGCAGTTCAAGACAGGGGTTAGCTAACTATGGCTACACCTTC.

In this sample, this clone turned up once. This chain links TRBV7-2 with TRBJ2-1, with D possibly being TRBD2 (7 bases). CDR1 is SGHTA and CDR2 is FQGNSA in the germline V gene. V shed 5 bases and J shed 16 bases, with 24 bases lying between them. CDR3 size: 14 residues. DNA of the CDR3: TGTGCCAGCAGCGTCTTTAAGGCGGGGGCTCAGACATTCTTC. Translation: CASSVFKAGAQTFF.

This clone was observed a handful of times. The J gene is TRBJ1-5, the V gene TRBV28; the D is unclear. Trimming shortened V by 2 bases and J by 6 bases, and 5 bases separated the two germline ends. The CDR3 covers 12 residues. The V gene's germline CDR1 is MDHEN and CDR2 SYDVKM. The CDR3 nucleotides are TGTGCCAGCAGTTTAGTTAGTCAGCCCCAGCATTTT. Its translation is CASSLVSQPQHF.

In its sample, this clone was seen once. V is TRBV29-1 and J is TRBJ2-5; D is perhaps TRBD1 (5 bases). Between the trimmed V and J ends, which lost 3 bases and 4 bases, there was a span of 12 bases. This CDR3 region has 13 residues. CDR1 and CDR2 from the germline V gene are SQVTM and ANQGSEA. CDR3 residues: CSVERQGGETQYF. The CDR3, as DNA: TGCAGCGTTGAGAGGCAGGGTGGAGAGACCCAGTACTTC. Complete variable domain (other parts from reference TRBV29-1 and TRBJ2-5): SAVISQKPSRDICQRGTSLTIQCQVDSQVTMMFWYRQQPGQSLTLIATANQGSEATYESGFVIDKFPISRPNLTFSTLTVSNMSPEDSSIYLCSVERQGGETQYFGPGTRLLVL.

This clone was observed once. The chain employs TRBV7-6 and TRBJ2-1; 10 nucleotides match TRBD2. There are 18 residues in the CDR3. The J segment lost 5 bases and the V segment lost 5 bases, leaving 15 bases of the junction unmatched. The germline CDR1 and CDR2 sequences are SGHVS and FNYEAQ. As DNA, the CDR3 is TGTGCCAGCAGCCAAGAACTAGCGGGAACAGCAAACAACAATGAGCAGTTCTTC. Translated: CASSQELAGTANNNEQFF.

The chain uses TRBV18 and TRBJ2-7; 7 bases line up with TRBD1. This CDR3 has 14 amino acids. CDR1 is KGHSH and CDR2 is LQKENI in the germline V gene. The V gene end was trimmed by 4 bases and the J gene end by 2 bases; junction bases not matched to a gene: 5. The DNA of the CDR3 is TGTGCCAGCTCACTTGCCGGACAGGCCTACGAGCAGTACTTC. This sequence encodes CASSLAGQAYEQYF.

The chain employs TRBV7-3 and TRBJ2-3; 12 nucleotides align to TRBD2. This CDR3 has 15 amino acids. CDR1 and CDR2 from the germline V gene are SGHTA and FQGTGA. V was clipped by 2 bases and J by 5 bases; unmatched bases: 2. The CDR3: CASSLLAGGVDTQYF. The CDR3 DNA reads TGTGCCAGCAGCTTACTAGCGGGAGGGGTAGATACGCAGTATTTT. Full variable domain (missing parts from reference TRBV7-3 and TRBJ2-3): GAGVSQTPSNKVTEKGKYVELRCDPISGHTALYWYRQSLGQGPEFLIYFQGTGAADDSGLPNDRFFAVRPEGSVSTLKIQRTERGDSAVYLCASSLLAGGVDTQYFGPGTRLTVL.

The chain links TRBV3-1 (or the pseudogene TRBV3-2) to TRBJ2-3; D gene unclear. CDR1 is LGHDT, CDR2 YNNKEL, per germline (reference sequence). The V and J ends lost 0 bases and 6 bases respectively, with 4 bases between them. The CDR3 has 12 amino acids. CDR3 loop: CASSQDQDTQYF. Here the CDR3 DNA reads TGTGCCAGCAGCCAAGATCAGGATACGCAGTATTTT.

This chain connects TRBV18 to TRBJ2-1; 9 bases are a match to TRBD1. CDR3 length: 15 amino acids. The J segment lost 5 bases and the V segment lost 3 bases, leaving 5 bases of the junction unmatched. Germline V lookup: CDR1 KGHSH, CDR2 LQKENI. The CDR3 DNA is TGTGCCAGCTCACCCCGACAGGGGGTCGACAATGAGCAGTTCTTC. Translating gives CASSPRQGVDNEQFF.

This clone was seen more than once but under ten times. The CDR3 is CASSYSFQYNEQFF. As DNA, the CDR3 is TGTGCCAGCAGTTACTCGTTTCAGTACAATGAGCAGTTCTTC. The chain combines TRBV6-2 or TRBV6-3 with TRBJ2-1; D unclear. CDR1 MNHEY and CDR2 SVGEGT come from the germline V gene. V lost 0 bases and J lost 4, with 7 bases in between. The CDR3 runs to 14 residues.

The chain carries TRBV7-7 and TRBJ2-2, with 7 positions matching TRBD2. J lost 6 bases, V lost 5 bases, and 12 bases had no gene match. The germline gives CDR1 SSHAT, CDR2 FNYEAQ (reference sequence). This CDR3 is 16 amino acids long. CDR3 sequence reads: CASSPEGTKSPGELFF. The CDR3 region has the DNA TGTGCCAGCAGCCCAGAGGGGACTAAGAGCCCCGGGGAGCTGTTTTTT.

The DNA for the CDR3 is TGTGCCAGCATGCGGGACTCGGGTAGTGAGCAGTACTTC. Protein sequence: CASMRDSGSEQYF. The chain uses TRBV5-6 and TRBJ2-7; tentatively, D is TRBD2 (6 bases). Trimming shortened V by 6 bases and J by 7 bases, and 17 bases separated the two germline ends. The germline gives CDR1 SGHDT, CDR2 YYEEEE. The CDR3 is 13 amino acids.

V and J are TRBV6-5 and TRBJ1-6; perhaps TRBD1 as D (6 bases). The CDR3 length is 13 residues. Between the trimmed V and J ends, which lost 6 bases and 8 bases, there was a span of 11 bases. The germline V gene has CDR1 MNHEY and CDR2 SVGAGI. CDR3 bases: TGTGCCAGCAGGGGACACCCCTATTCACCCCTCCACTTT. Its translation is CASRGHPYSPLHF.

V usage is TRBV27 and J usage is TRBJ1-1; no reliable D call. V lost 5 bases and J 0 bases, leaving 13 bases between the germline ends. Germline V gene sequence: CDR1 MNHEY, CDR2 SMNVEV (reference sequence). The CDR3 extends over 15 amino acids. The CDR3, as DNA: TGTGCCAGCAGTCGTCAGATTCAGATGAACACTGAAGCTTTCTTT. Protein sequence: CASSRQIQMNTEAFF.

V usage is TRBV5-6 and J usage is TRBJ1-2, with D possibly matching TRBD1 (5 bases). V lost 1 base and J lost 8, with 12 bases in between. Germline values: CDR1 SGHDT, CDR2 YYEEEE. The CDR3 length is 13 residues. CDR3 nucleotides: TGTGCCAGCAGCTTGCAGGGAGGCAGGGGCTACACCTTC. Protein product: CASSLQGGRGYTF. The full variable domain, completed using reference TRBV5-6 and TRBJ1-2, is DAGVTQSPTHLIKTRGQQVTLRCSPKSGHDTVSWYQQALGQGPQFIFQYYEEEERQRGNFPDRFSGHQFPNYSSELNVNALLLGDSALYLCASSLQGGRGYTFGSGTRLTVV.

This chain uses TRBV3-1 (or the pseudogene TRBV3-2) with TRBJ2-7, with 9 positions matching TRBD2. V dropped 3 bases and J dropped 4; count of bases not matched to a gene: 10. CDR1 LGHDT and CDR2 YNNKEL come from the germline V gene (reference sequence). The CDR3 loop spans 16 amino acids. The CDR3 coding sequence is TGTGCCAGCAGCCAGGGACCGGTCGCGGGGGGGTACGAGCAGTACTTC. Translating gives CASSQGPVAGGYEQYF.